This T cell receptor beta chain stems from a study of blood T cell repertoires in COVID-19. Study information: Samples of COVID-19 (acute and convalescent) were obtained from the United States, Italy and Spain. PBMCs, B-cell-depleted T cells, or T cells were the source of the cDNA or gDNA that made up the material.

As originally analysed: Estimation of nucleated cell counts was performed using reference gene primer amplification. Only in-frame clones appear in the TCRdb table, and some are missing; sequencing was by immunoSEQ multiplex PCR. V, J and clone size are taken as reported in that table, and D and trimming were inferred from the DNA itself. The sample lists under 250,000 clones, about 80% occurring once. The CDR3 extends over 14 amino acids. CDR1 is GTSNPN, CDR2 SVGIG, per germline (reference sequence). Trimming removed 3 bases at V and 0 bases at J, with 9 bases between. Sequenced input: PBMCs or T cells enriched from blood (not recorded which). This receptor was obtained from a middle-aged woman who had been exposed to COVID-19. This rearrangement joins TRBV30 to TRBJ1-3; the D is unclear. In DNA form, the CDR3 reads TGTGCCTGGAGCTCAGACTTCTCTGGAAACACCATATATTTT. This translates into CAWSSDFSGNTIYF. The full variable domain, its missing parts supplied by reference TRBV30 and TRBJ1-3, is SQTIHQWPATLVQPVGSPLSLECTVEGTSNPNLYWYRQAAGRGLQLLFYSVGIGQISSEVPQNLSASRPQDRQFILSSKKLLLSDSGFYLCAWSSDFSGNTIYFGEGSWLTVV.